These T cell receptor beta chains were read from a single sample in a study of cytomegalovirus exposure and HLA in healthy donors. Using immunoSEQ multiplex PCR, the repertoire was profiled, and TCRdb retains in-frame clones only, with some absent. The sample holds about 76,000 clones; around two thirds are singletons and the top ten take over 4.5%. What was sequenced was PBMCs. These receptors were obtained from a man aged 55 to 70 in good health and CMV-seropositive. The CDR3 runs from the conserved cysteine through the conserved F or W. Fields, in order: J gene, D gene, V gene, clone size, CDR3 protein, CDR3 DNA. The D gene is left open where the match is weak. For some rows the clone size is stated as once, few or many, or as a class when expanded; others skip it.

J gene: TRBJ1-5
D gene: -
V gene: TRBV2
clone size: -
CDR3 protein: CASSGSTQPQHF
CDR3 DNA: TGTGCCAGCAGTGGATCTACTCAGCCCCAGCATTTT

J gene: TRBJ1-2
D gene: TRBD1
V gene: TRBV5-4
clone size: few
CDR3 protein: CASNSQGALDYGYTF
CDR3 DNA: TGTGCCAGCAACTCACAGGGGGCGTTAGACTATGGCTACACCTTC

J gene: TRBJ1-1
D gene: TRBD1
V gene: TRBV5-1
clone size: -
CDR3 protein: CASRLGQAVGEAFF
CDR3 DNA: TGCGCCAGCAGACTGGGACAGGCGGTAGGTGAAGCTTTCTTT

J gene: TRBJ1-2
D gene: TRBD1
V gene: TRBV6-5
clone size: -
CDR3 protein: CASSDRTGGYGYTF
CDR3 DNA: TGTGCCAGCAGTGATAGGACAGGAGGCTATGGCTACACCTTC

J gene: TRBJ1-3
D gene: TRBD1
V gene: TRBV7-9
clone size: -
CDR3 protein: CSSSLLQGVSSGNTIYF
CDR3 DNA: TGTTCCAGCAGCTTACTTCAGGGGGTCTCTTCTGGAAACACCATATATTTT

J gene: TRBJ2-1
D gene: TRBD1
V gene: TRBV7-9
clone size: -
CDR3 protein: CASSSRDRGDFSYNEQFF
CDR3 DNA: TGTGCCAGCAGCTCCCGGGACAGGGGCGATTTTTCCTACAATGAGCAGTTCTTC

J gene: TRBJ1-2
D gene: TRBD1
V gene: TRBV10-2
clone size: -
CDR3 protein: CASRGQDRGFYGYTF
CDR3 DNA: TGCGCCAGCAGAGGCCAGGACAGGGGCTTCTATGGCTACACCTTC

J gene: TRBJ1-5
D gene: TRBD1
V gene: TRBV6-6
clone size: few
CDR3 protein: CASSLQGGYQPQHF
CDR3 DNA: TGTGCCAGCTCTCTCCAGGGGGGTTATCAGCCCCAGCATTTT

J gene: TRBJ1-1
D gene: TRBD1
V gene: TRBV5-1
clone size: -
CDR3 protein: CASSVGTGSSPEAFF
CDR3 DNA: TGCGCCAGCAGCGTAGGGACAGGGAGTTCCCCTGAAGCTTTCTTT

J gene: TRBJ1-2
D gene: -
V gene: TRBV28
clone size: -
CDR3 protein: CASSSLQGAFNYGYTF
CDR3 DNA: TGTGCCAGCAGTTCCCTACAGGGTGCCTTTAACTATGGCTACACCTTC

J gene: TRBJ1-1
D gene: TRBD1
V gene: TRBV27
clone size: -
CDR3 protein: CATARGTGMTEAFF
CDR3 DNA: TGTGCCACCGCTAGAGGGACAGGGATGACTGAAGCTTTCTTT

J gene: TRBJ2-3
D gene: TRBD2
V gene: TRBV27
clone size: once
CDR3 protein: CATGGVRADTQYF
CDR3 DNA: TGTGCCACGGGGGGGGTGAGGGCAGATACGCAGTATTTT